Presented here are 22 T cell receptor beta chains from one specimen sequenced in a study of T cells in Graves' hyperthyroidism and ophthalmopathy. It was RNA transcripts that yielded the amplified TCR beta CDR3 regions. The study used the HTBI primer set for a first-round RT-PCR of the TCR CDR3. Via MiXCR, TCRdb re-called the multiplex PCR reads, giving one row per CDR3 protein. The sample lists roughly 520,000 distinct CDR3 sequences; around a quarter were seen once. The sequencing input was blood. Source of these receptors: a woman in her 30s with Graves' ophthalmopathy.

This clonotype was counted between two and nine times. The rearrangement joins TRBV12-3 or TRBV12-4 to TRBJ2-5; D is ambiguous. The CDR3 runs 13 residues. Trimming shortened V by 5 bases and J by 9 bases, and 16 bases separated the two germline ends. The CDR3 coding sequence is TGTGCCAGCAGTCCCGGACGGATTCAGTCCCAGTACTTC. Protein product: CASSPGRIQSQYF.

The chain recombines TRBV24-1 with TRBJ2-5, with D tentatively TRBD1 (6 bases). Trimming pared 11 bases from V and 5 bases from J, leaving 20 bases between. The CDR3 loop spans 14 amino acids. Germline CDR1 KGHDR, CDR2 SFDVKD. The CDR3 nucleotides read TGTGCCAGCAGCCAGGGGACCAGAGGGGAGACCCAGTACTTC. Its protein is CASSQGTRGETQYF.

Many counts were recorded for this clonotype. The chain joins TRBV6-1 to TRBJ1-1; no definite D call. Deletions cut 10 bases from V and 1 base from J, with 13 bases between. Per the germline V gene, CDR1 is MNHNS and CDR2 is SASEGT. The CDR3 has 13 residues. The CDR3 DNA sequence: TGTGCCACTCGACGTGGAGGGAACACTGAAGCTTTCTTT. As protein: CATRRGGNTEAFF.

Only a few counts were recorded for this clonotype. The CDR3 DNA follows: TGTGCCAGCAGCCCGAGAGTCGGGGCCACTGAAGCTTTCTTT. It is translated as CASSPRVGATEAFF. The chain joins TRBV7-9 to TRBJ1-1; D possibly corresponds to TRBD1 (5 bases). There are 14 residues in the CDR3. Trimming pared 5 bases from V and 4 bases from J, leaving 14 bases between. Looked up from germline, CDR1 is SEHNR and CDR2 is FQNEAQ (reference sequence).

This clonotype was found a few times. The CDR3 loop is CASSSTGTPNYGYTF. The CDR3 DNA sequence: TGTGCCAGCAGTTCTACTGGGACACCTAACTATGGCTACACCTTC. The chain uses TRBV7-9 and TRBJ1-2; D possibly corresponds to TRBD1 (6 bases). The CDR3 totals 15 residues. The V end lost 6 bases, the J end lost 0 bases, and 14 bases lay between the germline ends. Germline V gives CDR1 SEHNR, CDR2 FQNEAQ (reference sequence).

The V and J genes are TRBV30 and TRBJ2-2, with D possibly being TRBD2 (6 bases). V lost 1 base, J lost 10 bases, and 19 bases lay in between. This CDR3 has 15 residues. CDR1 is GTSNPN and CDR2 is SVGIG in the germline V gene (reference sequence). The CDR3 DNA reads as TGTGCCTGGAGTGGGCGGGGAACTAACATGGTGGAGCTGTTTTTT. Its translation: CAWSGRGTNMVELFF.

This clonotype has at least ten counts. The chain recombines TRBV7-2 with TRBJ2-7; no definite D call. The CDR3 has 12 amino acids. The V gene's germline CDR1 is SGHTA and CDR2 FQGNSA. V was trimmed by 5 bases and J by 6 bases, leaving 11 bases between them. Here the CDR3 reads CASSPVDPEQYF. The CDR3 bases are TGTGCCAGCAGCCCCGTAGATCCCGAGCAGTACTTC.

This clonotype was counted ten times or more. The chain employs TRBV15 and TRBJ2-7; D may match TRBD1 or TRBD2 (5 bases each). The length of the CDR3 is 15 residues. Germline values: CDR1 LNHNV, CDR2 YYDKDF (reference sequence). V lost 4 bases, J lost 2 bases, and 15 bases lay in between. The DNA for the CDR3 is TGTGCCACCAGCAAGTACCGGGACGGTCCCTACGAGCAGTACTTC. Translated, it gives CATSKYRDGPYEQYF.

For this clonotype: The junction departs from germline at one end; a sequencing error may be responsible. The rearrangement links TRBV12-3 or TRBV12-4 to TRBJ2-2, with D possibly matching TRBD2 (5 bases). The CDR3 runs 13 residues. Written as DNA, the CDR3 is TGTGCCAGCAGTTTGCGGTACACCGGGGAGCTGTGTTTT. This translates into CASSLRYTGELCF.

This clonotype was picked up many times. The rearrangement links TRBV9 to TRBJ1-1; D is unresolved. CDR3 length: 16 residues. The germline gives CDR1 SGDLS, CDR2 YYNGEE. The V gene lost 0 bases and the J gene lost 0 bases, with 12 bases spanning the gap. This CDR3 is CASSVGLGAMNTEAFF. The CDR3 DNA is TGTGCCAGCAGCGTAGGTCTGGGTGCCATGAACACTGAAGCTTTCTTT.

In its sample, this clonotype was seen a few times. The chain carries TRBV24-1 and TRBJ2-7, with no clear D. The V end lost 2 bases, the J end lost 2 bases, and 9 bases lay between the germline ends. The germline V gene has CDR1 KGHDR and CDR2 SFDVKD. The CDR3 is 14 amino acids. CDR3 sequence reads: CATSDSGPTYEQYF. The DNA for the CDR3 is TGTGCCACCAGTGATTCGGGTCCCACCTACGAGCAGTACTTC.

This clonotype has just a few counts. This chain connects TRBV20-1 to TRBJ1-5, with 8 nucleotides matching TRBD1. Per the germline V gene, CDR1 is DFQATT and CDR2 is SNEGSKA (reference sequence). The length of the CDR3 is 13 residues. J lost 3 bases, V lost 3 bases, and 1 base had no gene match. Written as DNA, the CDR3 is TGCAGTGCTAGGACAGGGGACAATCAGCCCCAGCATTTT. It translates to CSARTGDNQPQHF.

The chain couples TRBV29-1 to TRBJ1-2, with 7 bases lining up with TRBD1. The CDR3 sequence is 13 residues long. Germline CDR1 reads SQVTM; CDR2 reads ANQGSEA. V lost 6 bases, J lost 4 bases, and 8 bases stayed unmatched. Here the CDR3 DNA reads TGCAGCGTCCAGGGATCAGGGGGCTATGGCTACACCTTC. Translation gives CSVQGSGGYGYTF.

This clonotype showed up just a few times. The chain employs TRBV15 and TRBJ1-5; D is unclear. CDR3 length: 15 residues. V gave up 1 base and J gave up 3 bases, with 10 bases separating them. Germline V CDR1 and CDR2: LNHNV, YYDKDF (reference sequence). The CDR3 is CATSRAEGFNQPQHF. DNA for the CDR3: TGTGCCACCAGCAGAGCGGAGGGTTTCAATCAGCCCCAGCATTTT.

The CDR3 loop reads CASSVDRGYGYTF. The CDR3 coding sequence is TGTGCCAGCAGCGTGGACAGGGGCTATGGCTACACCTTC. The chain couples TRBV7-2 to TRBJ1-2; TRBD1 aligns across 9 bases. The CDR3 extends over 13 amino acids. The germline V gene has CDR1 SGHTA and CDR2 FQGNSA. With V trimmed by 5 bases and J by 4 bases, 2 bases remained unmatched.

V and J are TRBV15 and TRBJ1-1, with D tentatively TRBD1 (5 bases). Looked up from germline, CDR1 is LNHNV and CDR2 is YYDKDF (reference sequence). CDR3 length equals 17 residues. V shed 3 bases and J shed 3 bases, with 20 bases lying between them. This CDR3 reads CATSRDMVGLSDTEAFF. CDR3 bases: TGTGCCACCAGCAGGGACATGGTGGGGTTGTCGGACACTGAAGCTTTCTTT.

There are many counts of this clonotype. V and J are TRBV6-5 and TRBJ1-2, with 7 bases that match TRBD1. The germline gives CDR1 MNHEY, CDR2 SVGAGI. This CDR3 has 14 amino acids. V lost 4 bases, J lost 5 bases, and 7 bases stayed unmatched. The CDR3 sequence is CASSSPDRSYGYTF. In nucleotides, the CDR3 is TGTGCCAGCAGTTCCCCGGACAGGTCTTATGGCTACACCTTC.

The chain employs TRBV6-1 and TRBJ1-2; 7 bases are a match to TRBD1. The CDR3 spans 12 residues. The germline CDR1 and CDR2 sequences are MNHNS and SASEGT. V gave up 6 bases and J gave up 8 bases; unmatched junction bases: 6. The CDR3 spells CASREGAKGYTF. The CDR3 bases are TGTGCCAGCAGGGAGGGGGCAAAAGGCTACACCTTC.

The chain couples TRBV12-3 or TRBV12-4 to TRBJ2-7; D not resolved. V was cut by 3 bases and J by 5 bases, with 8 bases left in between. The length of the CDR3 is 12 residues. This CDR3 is CASSLVRNEQYF. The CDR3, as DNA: TGTGCCAGCAGTTTGGTTAGGAACGAGCAGTACTTC.

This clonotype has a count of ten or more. The CDR3 nucleotides read TGTGCCAGCAGCTTAGTTTATGGAAACACCATATATTTT. The encoded protein is CASSLVYGNTIYF. The chain recombines TRBV7-9 with TRBJ1-3, with D uncertain. The CDR3 is 13 residues long. The ends were cut back, 1 base at V and 3 bases at J, with 4 bases in the middle. Germline CDR1 SEHNR, CDR2 FQNEAQ (reference sequence).

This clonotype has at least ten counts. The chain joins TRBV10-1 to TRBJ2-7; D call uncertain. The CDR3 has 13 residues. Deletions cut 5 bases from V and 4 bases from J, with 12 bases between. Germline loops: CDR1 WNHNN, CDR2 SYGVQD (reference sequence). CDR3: CASSSAGTYEQYF. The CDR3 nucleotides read TGCGCCAGCAGTTCAGCCGGAACATACGAGCAGTACTTC.

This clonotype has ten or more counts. CDR3 DNA: TGTGCCAGCAGTTATACAGAAAACACCGGGGAGCTGTTTTTT. The encoded protein is CASSYTENTGELFF. The chain employs TRBV12-3 or TRBV12-4 and TRBJ2-2; the D is unclear. V gave up 4 bases and J gave up 2 bases, with 8 bases separating them. CDR3 size: 14 residues.